This TCR beta chain was documented in a study of T-cell reconstitution after alpha-beta-depleted transplantation in children. Findings of the study overall: Expanded clones from the graft, numbering several hundred, reportedly supplied alpha-beta T cells about two months after transplant. Recipient T cells and thymic progenitors that survived were the source of the high TCRbeta diversity seen at day 60 in some patients.

V lost 8 bases and J lost 0, with 19 bases in between. Germline loops: CDR1 MGHDK, CDR2 SYGVNS. The CDR3 contains 16 residues. Molecular barcoding with unique molecular identifiers was used for the TCRbeta library. TCRdb analysed the PCR reads with MiXCR anew, one entry per CDR3 protein. This sample carries hundreds of thousands of distinct CDR3 sequences, 15% to 20% of them seen once, and the ten largest clones take about 41%. With regard to this clonotype: Antigen: not known.

This chain connects TRBV25-1 to TRBJ1-2; D is uncertain. Material: PBMCs, mostly from graft donor cells, obtained 360 days after TCRalphabeta/CD19-depleted stem cell transplant. This sequence was found in a male patient between 2 and 9 years old who had a stem cell transplant for acute lymphoblastic leukemia, so the T cells may come from the graft donor. CDR3 in amino acids: CASSQRMSPTNYGYTF. The CDR3 DNA reads TGTGCCAGCTCCCAGAGGATGTCTCCTACTAACTATGGCTACACCTTC.